Many counts were recorded for the clone carrying this TCR beta chain. Its antigen is still unknown. Synthesis of TCR cDNA relied on 5'RACE template switching, which attached a universal primer site and UMIs. One entry per CDR3 protein results from TCRdb running MiXCR on the 5' RACE reads. The repertoire holds about 74,000 distinct CDR3 sequences, with around 7% as singletons. This specimen belongs to a study of T cells after yellow fever vaccination. The overall study: Libraries from low-cell-number fractions were prepared with the SMART-Seq v4 Ultra Low Input RNA kit. Regarding the study as a whole: The secondary response peaked faster, at day 5 versus 15, but was weaker.

The CDR3 runs 15 residues. The V end was cut by 5 bases, the J end by 1 base, with 14 bases between. Per the germline V gene, CDR1 is SEHNR and CDR2 is FQNEAQ (reference sequence). The V call is TRBV7-9, the J call TRBJ1-1, with a tentative D call TRBD1 (5 bases). The sequence came from a young man who received the YFV17D yellow fever vaccine. The starting material was CD8+ T cells sorted from PBMCs, obtained 5 to 6 days after the first yellow fever vaccination. The CDR3 region is CASSPRQSTNTEAFF. The DNA for the CDR3 is TGTGCCAGCAGCCCAAGACAGTCGACGAACACTGAAGCTTTCTTT.